The 30 T cell receptor beta chains in this list originate from one sample, sequenced in a study of technical replicates of blood from four donors. The table came from immunoSEQ multiplex PCR; TCRdb's copy has only in-frame clones and leaves some out. Altogether tens of thousands of clones are present, 95% to 97% being singletons, with the ten largest covering about 0.34%. Specimen: T cells isolated from PBMCs. These receptors came from a human donor in good health.

V usage is TRBV29-1 and J usage is TRBJ1-2; D is unresolved. The CDR3 contains 13 residues. V lost 0 bases and J 5 bases, leaving 10 bases between the germline ends. CDR1 and CDR2 (germline): SQVTM, ANQGSEA. Here the CDR3 reads CSVEEVSEYGYTF. The DNA of the CDR3 is TGCAGCGTTGAAGAAGTGAGTGAATATGGCTACACCTTC. Full variable domain (outside the CDR3, taken from reference TRBV29-1 and TRBJ1-2): SAVISQKPSRDICQRGTSLTIQCQVDSQVTMMFWYRQQPGQSLTLIATANQGSEATYESGFVIDKFPISRPNLTFSTLTVSNMSPEDSSIYLCSVEEVSEYGYTFGSGTRLTVV.

The genes are TRBV7-7 and TRBJ2-1, with 15 positions matching TRBD2. The CDR3 totals 15 residues. Germline V gene lookup returns CDR1 SSHAT and CDR2 FNYEAQ (reference sequence). J gave up 8 bases and V 4 bases, and 3 bases lay outside the gene matches. The CDR3 sequence: CASSSRTSGRDEQFF. CDR3 DNA sequence: TGTGCCAGCAGCTCTCGGACTAGCGGGAGGGATGAGCAGTTCTTC.

The chain combines TRBV7-8 with TRBJ2-1; 10 bases fit TRBD2. Germline assignment: CDR1 SGHVS and CDR2 FQNEAQ. The CDR3 sequence is 18 residues long. V gave up 4 bases and J gave up 0 bases; unmatched junction bases: 9. The CDR3 region has the DNA TGTGCCAGCAGCTCTGGCGATAGCGGGAGGAGCTCCTACAATGAGCAGTTCTTC. This gives the protein CASSSGDSGRSSYNEQFF.

This clone was counted once. This chain joins TRBV7-9 and TRBJ1-2, with 9 bases matching TRBD1. The CDR3 has 17 amino acids. Germline values: CDR1 SEHNR, CDR2 FQNEAQ (reference sequence). V dropped 1 base and J dropped 0; count of bases not matched to a gene: 6. The DNA for the CDR3 is TGTGCCAGCAGCTTAGTGGGACAGGGTTTCCCTAACTATGGCTACACCTTC. It translates to CASSLVGQGFPNYGYTF. The complete variable domain, with remaining parts taken from reference TRBV7-9 and TRBJ1-2, reads DTGVSQNPRHKITKRGQNVTFRCDPISEHNRLYWYRQTLGQGPEFLTYFQNEAQLEKSRLLSDRFSAERPKGSFSTLEIQRTEQGDSAMYLCASSLVGQGFPNYGYTFGSGTRLTVV.

The V gene is TRBV27, the J gene TRBJ2-1, with no clear D. The CDR3 sequence is 15 residues long. V lost 6 bases to trimming and J lost 1 base, with 13 bases between them. Germline V CDR1 and CDR2: MNHEY, SMNVEV (reference sequence). CDR3 loop: CASSLTSGSYNEQFF. The CDR3 nucleotides are TGTGCCAGCAGCCTCACCTCCGGTTCCTACAATGAGCAGTTCTTC.

The genes are TRBV30 and TRBJ2-4; TRBD1 is a possible D gene (5 bases). The V gene's germline CDR1 is GTSNPN and CDR2 SVGIG (reference sequence). Trimming removed 7 bases at V and 5 bases at J, with 12 bases between. The CDR3 spans 12 residues. The CDR3 is CASYDRQNIQYF. DNA for the CDR3: TGTGCCTCCTACGACAGACAAAACATTCAGTACTTC.

CDR3 sequence (DNA): TGTGCCAGCAGCTTCGGGACAGACTACGAGCAGTACTTC. Its protein product is CASSFGTDYEQYF. The gene calls are TRBV7-6 and TRBJ2-7; 7 bases match TRBD1. Germline V gene lookup returns CDR1 SGHVS and CDR2 FNYEAQ. CDR3 size: 13 residues. The ends lost 3 bases at V and 3 bases at J; junction bases unmatched: 2.

The V and J genes are TRBV11-2 and TRBJ2-7, with D tentatively TRBD1 (5 bases). Germline loops: CDR1 SGHAT, CDR2 FQNNGV. The CDR3 has 14 residues. V lost 2 bases, J lost 0 bases, and 8 bases lay in between. The CDR3: CASSLRTPSYEQYF. In DNA, the CDR3 is TGTGCCAGCAGCTTAAGGACACCCTCCTACGAGCAGTACTTC.

This rearrangement joins TRBV29-1 to TRBJ2-5; 8 bases agree with TRBD1. The CDR3 has 15 residues. The J segment lost 5 bases and the V segment lost 5 bases, leaving 13 bases of the junction unmatched. Germline CDR1 and CDR2: SQVTM and ANQGSEA. In DNA form, the CDR3 reads TGCAGCGTTTTGTTCTGGACAGGGTATGAGGAGACCCAGTACTTC. Its translation: CSVLFWTGYEETQYF.

This clone appeared once. The chain links TRBV4-3 to TRBJ2-7; 13 nucleotides line up with TRBD2. This CDR3 is built from 17 residues. J gave up 3 bases and V 0 bases, and 5 bases lay outside the gene matches. CDR1 is LGHNA, CDR2 YSLEER, per germline. The DNA of the CDR3 is TGCGCCAGCAGCCAAGATGTGGGACTAGCGGGAAACTACGAGCAGTACTTC. Amino acids: CASSQDVGLAGNYEQYF.

The rearrangement joins TRBV2 to TRBJ1-5; D not certain. V was shortened by 5 bases and J by 7 bases, with 12 bases between the two germline ends. CDR3 length: 13 residues. Germline values: CDR1 SNHLY, CDR2 FYNNEI. In DNA, the CDR3 is TGTGCCAGCAGTTTGCCAGGTCAGCAGCCCCAGCATTTT. Protein: CASSLPGQQPQHF.

This clone has just a few counts. The rearrangement joins TRBV30 to TRBJ1-2; tentative D call: TRBD1 (6 bases). V lost 8 bases and J 4 bases, leaving 20 bases between the germline ends. CDR1 and CDR2 from the germline V gene are GTSNPN and SVGIG (reference sequence). The CDR3 runs to 14 residues. The CDR3, as DNA: TGTGCCCGTGCGACTTGGGACACCATCTATGGCTACACCTTC. It codes for CARATWDTIYGYTF.

A single count supports this clone. The V call is TRBV7-9, the J call TRBJ2-7; the match to TRBD2 covers 11 bases. V was pared by 1 base and J by 5 bases, with 7 bases of the junction left unmatched. CDR1 and CDR2 from the germline V gene are SEHNR and FQNEAQ (reference sequence). The CDR3 has 16 amino acids. In DNA form, the CDR3 reads TGTGCCAGCAGCTTAGTTCTACTAGCGGGAGACGACGAGCAGTACTTC. Amino acid sequence: CASSLVLLAGDDEQYF.

The chain links TRBV5-1 to TRBJ1-1; tentative D call: TRBD1 (6 bases). V was cut by 2 bases and J by 8 bases, with 13 bases left in between. The CDR3 extends over 13 amino acids. The germline gives CDR1 SGHRS, CDR2 YFSETQ. CDR3 coding DNA: TGCGCCAGCAGCTTTGCCGGGACATCAGAAGCTTTCTTT. This codes for CASSFAGTSEAFF.

The gene calls are TRBV9 and TRBJ1-2; possibly TRBD1 for D (6 bases). Trimming removed 3 bases at V and 4 bases at J, with 22 bases between. The CDR3 is made up of 17 amino acids. Germline values: CDR1 SGDLS, CDR2 YYNGEE. The CDR3 DNA reads TGTGCCAGCAGCGCCCAGAAGGGGGAGAGCAACCCCTATGGCTACACCTTC. Residues: CASSAQKGESNPYGYTF.

The chain has TRBV27 and TRBJ1-2, with a weak D call TRBD1 (6 bases). With 2 bases removed from V and 4 bases from J, the gap between germline ends came to 11 bases. The CDR3 loop spans 14 amino acids. Germline CDR1 is MNHEY and CDR2 is SMNVEV (reference sequence). DNA for the CDR3: TGTGCCAGCAGTTTACAGGGGCTTGGCTATGGCTACACCTTC. As protein: CASSLQGLGYGYTF.

CDR3 in DNA: TGTGCCAGTAGGGGAGCGGGGCACAATGAAAAACTGTTTTTT. Its translation is CASRGAGHNEKLFF. V is TRBV19 and J is TRBJ1-4; D is possibly TRBD1 (5 bases). The CDR3 covers 14 residues. CDR1 is LNHDA, CDR2 SQIVND, per germline (reference sequence). Trimming left V 6 bases short and J 5 bases short, with 13 bases between.

This clone is a singleton in its sample. J is TRBJ2-1 and V is TRBV6-1; 9 nucleotides agree with TRBD2. CDR1 MNHNS and CDR2 SASEGT come from the germline V gene. The CDR3 runs to 17 residues. V lost 4 bases to trimming and J lost 6 bases; unmatched junction nucleotides: 13. CDR3 residues: CASSAGGGRARSNEQFF. Here the CDR3 DNA reads TGTGCCAGCAGTGCTGGCGGCGGGAGGGCCCGATCCAATGAGCAGTTCTTC.

This clone was recorded a few times. The chain links TRBV19 to TRBJ1-1; TRBD1 is a possible D gene (6 bases). V shed 4 bases and J shed 5 bases, with 11 bases lying between them. CDR1 LNHDA and CDR2 SQIVND come from the germline V gene (reference sequence). There are 13 residues in the CDR3. CDR3 DNA: TGTGCCAGTAGTAATACAGGGTCTACTGAAGCTTTCTTT. As protein: CASSNTGSTEAFF.

The CDR3 bases are TGTGCCAGCAGCTTGTACGGGTTCAGCAATCAGCCCCAGCATTTT. It specifies CASSLYGFSNQPQHF. The chain recombines TRBV5-6 with TRBJ1-5; no reliable D call. The CDR3 sequence is 15 residues long. V lost 1 base to trimming and J lost 1 base, with 9 bases between them. CDR1 SGHDT and CDR2 YYEEEE come from the germline V gene. The full variable domain, its missing parts supplied by reference TRBV5-6 and TRBJ1-5, is DAGVTQSPTHLIKTRGQQVTLRCSPKSGHDTVSWYQQALGQGPQFIFQYYEEEERQRGNFPDRFSGHQFPNYSSELNVNALLLGDSALYLCASSLYGFSNQPQHFGDGTRLSIL.

The chain carries TRBV9 and TRBJ2-7; D remains ambiguous. Per the germline V gene, CDR1 is SGDLS and CDR2 is YYNGEE. This CDR3 spans 14 amino acids. Trimming removed 0 bases at V and 2 bases at J, with 9 bases between. The CDR3 protein is CASSVGPTTYEQYF. The CDR3 nucleotides read TGTGCCAGCAGCGTAGGGCCAACTACCTACGAGCAGTACTTC.

The V gene is TRBV2, the J gene TRBJ1-1, with no clear D. In germline, CDR1 is SNHLY, CDR2 FYNNEI. Trimming pared 4 bases from V and 1 base from J, leaving 7 bases between. This CDR3 contains 13 residues. CDR3 loop: CASSALGNTEAFF. The CDR3 DNA is TGTGCCAGCAGTGCGCTCGGGAACACTGAAGCTTTCTTT. Using reference TRBV2 and TRBJ1-1 for the parts outside the CDR3, the full variable domain is EPEVTQTPSHQVTQMGQEVILRCVPISNHLYFYWYRQILGQKVEFLVSFYNNEISEKSEIFDDQFSVERPDGSNFTLKIRSTKLEDSAMYFCASSALGNTEAFFGQGTRLTVV.

V gene TRBV2 combines with J gene TRBJ2-7; TRBD2 aligns across 9 bases. J gave up 3 bases and V 5 bases, and 5 bases lay outside the gene matches. The CDR3 spans 14 residues. Looked up from germline, CDR1 is SNHLY and CDR2 is FYNNEI. CDR3 sequence: CASSLSGRVYEQYF. The CDR3 DNA reads TGTGCCAGCAGTCTTAGCGGGAGAGTCTACGAGCAGTACTTC.

The chain combines TRBV15 with TRBJ2-1, with 14 bases matching TRBD2. Germline V lookup: CDR1 LNHNV, CDR2 YYDKDF (reference sequence). V shed 5 bases and J 7 bases; nucleotides not matched to a gene: 4. The CDR3 contains 15 residues. The CDR3 loop is CATSGTSGRLNEQFF. The CDR3 DNA follows: TGTGCCACCAGCGGGACTAGCGGGAGATTAAATGAGCAGTTCTTC.

The chain recombines TRBV10-3 with TRBJ2-5; no firm D call. CDR3 size: 13 residues. The germline gives CDR1 ENHRY, CDR2 SYGVKD. The germline V and J ends were trimmed by 10 bases and 4 bases, with 16 bases remaining between them. CDR3 DNA sequence: TGTGCCACCAGAGACTGGAGCCTAGAGACCCAGTACTTC. It codes for CATRDWSLETQYF.

The V and J genes are TRBV4-1 and TRBJ2-7, with TRBD2 matching 7 bases. V lost 2 bases to trimming and J lost 3 bases; unmatched junction nucleotides: 4. Germline V lookup: CDR1 MGHRA, CDR2 YSYEKL. The CDR3 covers 14 residues. CDR3 sequence: CASSQSSGRYEQYF. The CDR3 DNA is TGCGCCAGCAGCCAAAGTAGCGGGCGCTACGAGCAGTACTTC.

The CDR3 DNA sequence: TGTGCCAGCAGTGGTCTAGCGGCCCAATCCTACGAGCAGTACTTC. Its translation: CASSGLAAQSYEQYF. The chain carries TRBV6-1 and TRBJ2-7, with 7 bases identical to TRBD2. The germline gives CDR1 MNHNS, CDR2 SASEGT. This CDR3 region has 15 residues. V lost 4 bases to trimming and J lost 1 base; unmatched junction nucleotides: 7.

With respect to this clone: This CDR3 is also generated by other DNA sequences in the sample. The CDR3 nucleotides read TGTGCCAGCAGCTTAGAAGTTAGTCAGCCCCAGCATTTT. As protein: CASSLEVSQPQHF. The rearrangement links TRBV7-9 to TRBJ1-5; no firm D call. The CDR3 is made up of 13 amino acids. V shed 1 base and J shed 6 bases, with 7 bases lying between them. CDR1 is SEHNR, CDR2 FQNEAQ, per germline (reference sequence).

This chain links TRBV7-2 with TRBJ2-7; TRBD1 agrees at 9 bases. With V trimmed by 3 bases and J by 3 bases, 3 bases remained unmatched. The germline gives CDR1 SGHTA, CDR2 FQGNSA. This CDR3 contains 14 residues. The CDR3 is CASSLGQGHYEQYF. As DNA, the CDR3 is TGTGCCAGCAGCTTGGGACAGGGCCACTACGAGCAGTACTTC.

The chain couples TRBV29-1 to TRBJ1-5, with TRBD1 matching 8 bases. CDR1 SQVTM and CDR2 ANQGSEA come from the germline V gene. Trimming removed 5 bases from V and 9 bases from J; junction bases left unmatched: 9. This CDR3 is built from 13 residues. The CDR3 here is CSVKLTGDRPQHF. In DNA form, the CDR3 reads TGCAGCGTTAAGCTGACAGGGGACCGGCCCCAGCATTTT.